Listed here are 15 T cell receptor beta chains from one sample, sequenced in a study of long-term antiretroviral therapy in people with HIV. The assay, immunoSEQ v3.0, was run at survey level. TCRdb's table, derived via immunoSEQ multiplex PCR, lists solely in-frame clones and lacks some. The sample holds about 30,000 clones, over 90% seen once. Sequenced here: unsorted PBMCs, sampled 5.3 years after starting antiretroviral therapy. Every receptor here comes from a man aged 50-60 years with HIV.

The CDR3 loop reads CSVEVGNYGYTF. The CDR3 coding sequence is TGCAGCGTTGAAGTGGGGAACTATGGCTACACCTTC. The chain uses TRBV29-1 and TRBJ1-2; D is ambiguous. The germline gives CDR1 SQVTM, CDR2 ANQGSEA. The CDR3 totals 12 residues. The V and J ends lost 1 base and 2 bases respectively, with 5 bases between them.

J is TRBJ1-4 and V is TRBV11-3; D is uncertain. The germline gives CDR1 SGHNT, CDR2 YENEEA. The V end lost 3 bases, the J end lost 7 bases, and 3 bases lay between the germline ends. This CDR3 has 11 residues. This chain's CDR3 is CASSLGEKLFF. The CDR3 DNA follows: TGTGCCAGCAGCTTGGGTGAAAAACTGTTTTTT. The full variable domain, completed using reference TRBV11-3 and TRBJ1-4, is EAGVVQSPRYKIIEKKQPVAFWCNPISGHNTLYWYLQNLGQGPELLIRYENEEAVDDSQLPKDRFSAERLKGVDSTLKIQPAELGDSAVYLCASSLGEKLFFGSGTQLSVL.

The chain uses TRBV29-1 and TRBJ1-1; TRBD1 is a possible D gene (5 bases). Germline lookup yields CDR1 SQVTM and CDR2 ANQGSEA. The V end lost 4 bases, the J end lost 9 bases, and 15 bases lay between the germline ends. There are 12 residues in the CDR3. The DNA of the CDR3 is TGCAGCGTTGGAGCCTCCCCAGGGAAAGCTTTCTTT. It specifies CSVGASPGKAFF.

V is TRBV25-1 and J is TRBJ2-1; 7 bases fit TRBD2. V trimming: 4 bases; J trimming: 1 base; junction bases outside the gene matches: 7. CDR1 and CDR2 (germline): MGHDK, SYGVNS. There are 16 residues in the CDR3. The CDR3 coding sequence is TGTGCCAGCAGTGCCCTGGGGGGGGGATCCTACAATGAGCAGTTCTTC. It codes for CASSALGGGSYNEQFF. The variable domain in full, with the rest retrieved from reference TRBV25-1 and TRBJ2-1, is EADIYQTPRYLVIGTGKKITLECSQTMGHDKMYWYQQDPGMELHLIHYSYGVNSTEKGDLSSESTVSRIRTEHFPLTLESARPSHTSQYLCASSALGGGSYNEQFFGPGTRLTVL.

V and J are TRBV4-3 and TRBJ2-3, with D unresolved. Germline CDR1 is LGHNA and CDR2 is YSLEER. This CDR3 has 13 residues. The ends were cut back, 2 bases at V and 8 bases at J, with 11 bases in the middle. The CDR3 sequence: CASSQSATGTQYF. For the CDR3, the DNA is TGCGCCAGCAGCCAAAGCGCGACCGGTACGCAGTATTTT.

Written as DNA, the CDR3 is TGTGCCAGCAGACTTGACATTAGCACAGATACGCAGTATTTT. This codes for CASRLDISTDTQYF. The genes are TRBV5-5 and TRBJ2-3; D call uncertain. Trimming took 5 bases from V and 0 from J, leaving 10 bases between them. Germline CDR1 and CDR2: SGHKS and YYEKEE (reference sequence). CDR3 length: 14 amino acids.

This chain links TRBV2 with TRBJ2-2, with D possibly TRBD1 on 5 matching bases. The V gene's germline CDR1 is SNHLY and CDR2 FYNNEI. V was clipped by 10 bases and J by 0 bases, with 12 bases between them. CDR3 length equals 14 residues. CDR3 DNA: TGTGCCACCTCCAGGACATCGAACACCGGGGAGCTGTTTTTT. Protein sequence: CATSRTSNTGELFF.

This chain links TRBV19 with TRBJ2-3, with 8 positions matching TRBD1. The J segment lost 5 bases and the V segment lost 3 bases, leaving 7 bases of the junction unmatched. CDR3 size: 15 residues. Per germline, CDR1 LNHDA and CDR2 SQIVND (reference sequence). CDR3 sequence (DNA): TGTGCCAGTAGTATTCTGCCAGGGGGCGAAGATACGCAGTATTTT. This encodes CASSILPGGEDTQYF.

The chain carries TRBV4-1 and TRBJ2-7; D not resolved. This CDR3 contains 13 residues. Trimming left V 0 bases short and J 3 bases short, with 6 bases between. The germline V gene encodes CDR1 MGHRA and CDR2 YSYEKL. DNA for the CDR3: TGCGCCAGCAGCCAAGAGGAGTACTACGAGCAGTACTTC. Translating gives CASSQEEYYEQYF.

The CDR3: CASRMTWAGDIQYF. CDR3 coding DNA: TGTGCCAGCAGGATGACCTGGGCGGGGGACATTCAGTACTTC. The genes are TRBV27 and TRBJ2-4; 7 bases agree with TRBD2. The V and J ends lost 6 bases and 8 bases, in that order; junction bases with no gene match: 10. Germline V lookup: CDR1 MNHEY, CDR2 SMNVEV (reference sequence). The CDR3 spans 14 residues.

The CDR3, as DNA: TGTGCCAGCAGCTTGACCCTAGGCTACGAGCAGTACTTC. Translating gives CASSLTLGYEQYF. The rearrangement links TRBV5-8 to TRBJ2-7; D uncertain. V was clipped by 1 base and J by 3 bases, with 8 bases between them. The CDR3 spans 13 residues. Germline V gene data show CDR1 as SGHTS and CDR2 as YDEGEE.

V is TRBV4-1 and J is TRBJ2-2, with 7 bases matching TRBD1. Germline CDR1 MGHRA, CDR2 YSYEKL. Trimming took 1 base from V and 2 from J; bases not matched to a gene: 1. The CDR3 extends over 15 amino acids. CDR3 coding DNA: TGCGCCAGCAGCCAAGGGACAGGTAACACCGGGGAGCTGTTTTTT. It translates to CASSQGTGNTGELFF.

J is TRBJ1-6 and V is TRBV21-1; TRBD1 is the table's D call, not checked against the DNA. TRBV21-1 is a pseudogene segment. CDR3 size: 15 residues. The CDR3 DNA reads as TGTGCCAGAAAACGTAGACAGGGGAATAATTCACCCCTCCACTTT. It encodes CARKRRQGNNSPLHF.

The chain employs TRBV11-2 and TRBJ2-7; no clear D. Trimming took 0 bases from V and 7 from J, leaving 16 bases between them. The CDR3 spans 15 residues. Per germline, CDR1 SGHAT and CDR2 FQNNGV. The CDR3 DNA reads as TGTGCCAGCAGCTTAGAGTACGGCAGGCGTCTGGAGCAGTACTTC. Its translation is CASSLEYGRRLEQYF.

The chain carries TRBV7-2 and TRBJ2-1; D gene unclear. The CDR3 covers 11 residues. V lost 6 bases and J lost 10, with 10 bases in between. The germline CDR1 and CDR2 sequences are SGHTA and FQGNSA. This CDR3 reads CASSSGPEQFF. In DNA, the CDR3 is TGTGCCAGCAGTTCTGGGCCAGAGCAGTTCTTC. Drawing the rest from reference TRBV7-2 and TRBJ2-1, the complete variable domain is GAGVSQSPSNKVTEKGKDVELRCDPISGHTALYWYRQSLGQGLEFLIYFQGNSAPDKSGLPSDRFSAERTGGSVSTLTIQRTQQEDSAVYLCASSSGPEQFFGPGTRLTVL.